Listed below are T cell receptor beta chains from one sample, sequenced in a study of Tregs in tolerant kidney transplant recipients. Measured with immunoSEQ multiplex PCR; TCRdb has only the in-frame clones, and not every one. In the table there are approximately 4,000 clones, roughly 85% of which are singletons. This sample comprised Tregs from blood, obtained before the transplant. Receptors originate from a human donor who received a combined kidney and bone marrow transplant. CDR3s include the opening cysteine and the closing phenylalanine or tryptophan. The order of the fields is J gene, D gene, clone size, V gene, CDR3 DNA, CDR3 protein. The D gene is left open where the match is weak. A row's size may be missing; if present it is once, few, many or a size class.

>TRBJ2-7|NA|NA|TRBV27
TGTGCCAGCAGTAGAGGGAGGACACAAACCTACGAGCAGTACTTC
CASSRGRTQTYEQYF
>TRBJ1-1|NA|once|TRBV7-9
TGTGCCAGCAGCTTGTACAGGGATGGAGCTTTCTTT
CASSLYRDGAFF
>TRBJ2-2|NA|NA|TRBV19
TGTGCCAGTAGTACCGTAACAACGAACACCGGGGAGCTGTTTTTT
CASSTVTTNTGELFF
>TRBJ1-2|TRBD1|NA|TRBV28
TGTGCCAGCAGTCCCGGGACAGGGGGAATGAACTATGGCTACACCTTC
CASSPGTGGMNYGYTF
>TRBJ2-7|NA|once|TRBV5-1
TGCGCCAGCCGCCTGGGGGTGGAGCGCTCCTACGAGCAGTACTTC
CASRLGVERSYEQYF
>TRBJ1-2|NA|NA|TRBV28
TGTGCCAGCAGTCCCAGTGTTGGCTACACCTTC
CASSPSVGYTF
>TRBJ2-7|TRBD1|NA|TRBV5-1
TGCGCCAGCAGCTTGGGGGGCAGGGGGCATTCCTACGAGCAGTACTTC
CASSLGGRGHSYEQYF
>TRBJ2-3|NA|NA|TRBV29-1
TGCAGCGTCCCCGGAGGGGGCTATCAAGATACGCAGTATTTT
CSVPGGGYQDTQYF
>TRBJ1-5|NA|NA|TRBV7-2
TGTGCCAGCAGCTCGGACTACATGCATCAGCCCCAGCATTTT
CASSSDYMHQPQHF
>TRBJ2-2|TRBD2|once|TRBV18
TGTGCCAGCTCACCACCGGGACTAACATCCGGGGAGCTGTTTTTT
CASSPPGLTSGELFF
>TRBJ2-1|TRBD2|NA|TRBV6-5
TGTGCCAGCACGGTAACTAGCGGGAGACTTAATGAGCAGTTCTTC
CASTVTSGRLNEQFF
>TRBJ1-5|TRBD1|NA|TRBV28
TGTGCCAGCAGTTTGGGACAGGGGGTTAGGAGCAATCAGCCCCAGCATTTT
CASSLGQGVRSNQPQHF